Listed here is a single T cell receptor (beta chain). The antigen is not known. The sample comes from a study of neoadjuvant nivolumab and ipilimumab in lung cancer. Repertoires were generated with immunoSEQ multiplex PCR, while TCRdb's copy carries only in-frame clones and drops some. Here the sample spans 10,000 to 15,000 clones, around 70% being singletons. V was trimmed by 1 base and J by 3 bases, leaving 5 bases between them. The CDR3 runs to 12 residues. Germline V gene sequence: CDR1 SGHDT, CDR2 YYEEEE. Broader study findings: Compared with tumor-adjacent uninvolved lung, resected tumors showed greater richness and clonality.

Sequencing used peripheral blood, obtained after neoadjuvant nivolumab, alone or with ipilimumab, at or shortly before surgery. The chain recombines TRBV5-6 with TRBJ2-7; D gene ambiguous. The source is an adult with non-small cell lung cancer. This CDR3 reads CASSLRSYEQYF. The CDR3 DNA is TGTGCCAGCAGCTTGAGGAGCTACGAGCAGTACTTC.